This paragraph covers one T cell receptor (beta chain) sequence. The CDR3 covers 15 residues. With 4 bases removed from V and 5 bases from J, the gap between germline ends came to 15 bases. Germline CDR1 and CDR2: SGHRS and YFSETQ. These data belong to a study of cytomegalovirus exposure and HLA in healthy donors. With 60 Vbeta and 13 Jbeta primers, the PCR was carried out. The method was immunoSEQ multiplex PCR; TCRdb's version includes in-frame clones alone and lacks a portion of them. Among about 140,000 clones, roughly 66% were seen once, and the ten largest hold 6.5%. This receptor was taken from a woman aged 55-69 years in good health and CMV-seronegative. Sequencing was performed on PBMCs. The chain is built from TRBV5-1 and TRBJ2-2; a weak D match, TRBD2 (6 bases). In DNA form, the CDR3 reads TGCGCCAGCAGCCTCGGCGGGATAAGTACCGGGGAGCTGTTTTTT. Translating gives CASSLGGISTGELFF.